Sequencing of this TCR beta chain was carried out in a study of OX40 agonist ivuxolimab in advanced cancers. Study-level information: At 82.7% male, the cohort had a mean age of around 56 years, ranging from about 23 to 79.

Findings of the study overall: Both blood CD4+ and CD8+ T cells showed clonal growth by week 6 at 0.1 to 3.0 mg/kg.

On this clone itself: No antigen is known for it.

Some clones are missing from TCRdb's copy, which holds only in-frame ones; the method was immunoSEQ multiplex PCR. The profile shows 65,000 to 90,000 clones, about 90% of them singletons. Per germline, CDR1 LNHNV and CDR2 YYDKDF (reference sequence). The CDR3 is 17 amino acids. V was shortened by 0 bases and J by 0 bases, with 12 bases between the two germline ends. The source of this sequence is an adult with an advanced solid tumor such as melanoma, head and neck, liver or kidney cancer. The chain carries TRBV15 and TRBJ1-3; tentative D call: TRBD1 (6 bases). The material sequenced was CD4+ or CD8+ T cells sorted from blood, taken in a trial of the OX40 agonist ivuxolimab. The chain's CDR3 is CATSRDKTGSSGNTIYF. CDR3 nucleotides: TGTGCCACCAGCAGAGATAAGACAGGAAGCTCTGGAAACACCATATATTTT.